This T cell receptor beta chain originates from a study of CD8+ T cells in alopecia areata. General study results and limits: Lesional scalp, notably in alopecia totalis/universalis, had clonality above that of normal scalp.

CD4+ cells of several patients were subjected to sorting into CD25+CD127- cells. In regard to this clone: Its antigen is undetermined.

Following extraction, RNA underwent reverse transcription to cDNA, which served as the sequencing template. Sequencing was performed with immunoSEQ multiplex PCR; in TCRdb, only in-frame clones are kept and a portion is missing. Among 14,000 or so clones listed, 58% were seen once. This clonotype originated in a human donor with alopecia areata. What was sequenced was CD4+ Tregs sorted from blood.

Here the CDR3 reads CATSRGSGTSGYTDTQYF. CDR3 DNA sequence: TGTGCCACCAGCAGAGGTTCCGGGACTAGCGGATACACAGATACGCAGTATTTT. The rearrangement joins TRBV15 to TRBJ2-3; 11 bases map to TRBD2. Germline V gene data show CDR1 as LNHNV and CDR2 as YYDKDF (reference sequence). The CDR3 runs 18 residues. The ends lost 1 base at V and 2 bases at J; junction bases unmatched: 8.